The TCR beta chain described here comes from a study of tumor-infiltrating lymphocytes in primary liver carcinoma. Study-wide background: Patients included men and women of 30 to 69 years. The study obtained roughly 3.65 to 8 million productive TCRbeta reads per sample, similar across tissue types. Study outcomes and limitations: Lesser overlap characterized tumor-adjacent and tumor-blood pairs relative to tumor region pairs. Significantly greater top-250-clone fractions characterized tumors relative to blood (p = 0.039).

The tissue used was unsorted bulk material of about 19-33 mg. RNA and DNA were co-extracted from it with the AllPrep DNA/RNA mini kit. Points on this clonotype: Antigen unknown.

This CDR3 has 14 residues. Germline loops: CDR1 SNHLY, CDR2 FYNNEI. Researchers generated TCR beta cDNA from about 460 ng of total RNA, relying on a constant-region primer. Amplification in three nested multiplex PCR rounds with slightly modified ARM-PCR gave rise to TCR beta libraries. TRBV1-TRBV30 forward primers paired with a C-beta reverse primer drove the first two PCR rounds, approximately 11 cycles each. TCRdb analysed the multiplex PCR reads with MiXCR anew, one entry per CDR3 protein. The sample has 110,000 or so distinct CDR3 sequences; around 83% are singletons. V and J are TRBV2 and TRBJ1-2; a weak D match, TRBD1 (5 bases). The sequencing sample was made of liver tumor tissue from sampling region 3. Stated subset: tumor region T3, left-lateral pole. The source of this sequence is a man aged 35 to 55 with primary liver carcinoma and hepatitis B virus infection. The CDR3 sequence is CASRRFDRSYGYTF. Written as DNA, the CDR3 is TGTGCAAGTAGAAGATTCGACAGAAGCTATGGCTACACCTTC.